This is a list of T cell receptor beta chains from one sample in a study of blood T cell repertoires in COVID-19. Sequencing used immunoSEQ multiplex PCR; TCRdb keeps in-frame clones, though not all of them. This sample has about 270,000 clones, with around 87% found just once. The sample consisted of peripheral blood. These receptors were obtained from a woman in her fifties or sixties with acute or convalescent COVID-19. Each CDR3 is given with its conserved first and last residue. The D gene is left open where the match is weak. Expanded clones are given a class, and other clones once, few, many or no size at all.

d_call	clone_size	v_call	j_call	cdr3_aa	cdr3_nt
TRBD2	-	TRBV27	TRBJ2-7	CASSLQGAGLAGGGAYEQYF	TGTGCCAGCAGTTTACAAGGTGCGGGACTAGCGGGAGGAGGGGCCTACGAGCAGTACTTC
-	-	TRBV6-2/TRBV6-3	TRBJ1-1	CASSPGQNTEAFF	TGTGCCAGCAGTCCGGGACAGAACACTGAAGCTTTCTTT
-	-	TRBV2	TRBJ1-1	CASLEGTEAFF	TGTGCCAGCTTAGAGGGTACGGAAGCTTTCTTT
TRBD1	-	TRBV2	TRBJ1-6	CASIVTGRYSPLHF	TGTGCCAGCATCGTGACAGGGCGATATTCACCCCTCCACTTT
-	-	TRBV29-1	TRBJ1-5	CSVELGRGQPQHF	TGCAGCGTTGAACTGGGGCGGGGTCAGCCCCAGCATTTT
-	-	TRBV5-1	TRBJ1-1	CASSLVEGEGTEAFF	TGCGCCAGCAGCTTGGTTGAGGGGGAGGGCACTGAAGCTTTCTTT
TRBD1	-	TRBV7-9	TRBJ2-3	CASSWGQGIPSTDTQYF	TGTGCCAGCAGCTGGGGACAGGGGATTCCTAGCACAGATACGCAGTATTTT
-	-	TRBV4-1	TRBJ1-4	CASSQDKQGLDEKLFF	TGCGCCAGCAGCCAAGATAAGCAGGGTTTAGATGAAAAACTGTTTTTT
-	-	TRBV3-1/TRBV3-2	TRBJ1-2	CASSQGRGGAYGYTF	TGTGCCAGCAGCCAGGGACGCGGGGGGGCCTATGGCTACACCTTC
-	-	TRBV10-3	TRBJ2-3	CAINSGAPDTDTQYF	TGTGCCATCAATTCAGGGGCCCCGGACACAGATACGCAGTATTTT
-	-	TRBV28	TRBJ1-5	CASSGGGNQPQHF	TGTGCCAGCAGCGGAGGAGGCAATCAGCCCCAGCATTTT
TRBD2	-	TRBV27	TRBJ2-1	CASSFSGGRANEQFF	TGTGCCAGCAGTTTTTCGGGAGGAAGGGCAAATGAGCAGTTCTTC
-	-	TRBV7-2	TRBJ2-7	CASSVAGTNAYEQYF	TGTGCCAGCAGCGTAGCCGGGACAAATGCCTACGAGCAGTACTTC
-	-	TRBV24-1	TRBJ2-3	CATSDQRASTDTQYF	TGTGCCACCAGTGACCAGCGGGCTAGCACAGATACGCAGTATTTT
-	-	TRBV7-6	TRBJ1-6	CASSLAGGSPLHF	TGTGCCAGCAGCTTAGCCGGGGGTTCACCCCTCCACTTT
TRBD1	-	TRBV27	TRBJ2-7	CASGQGAREQYF	TGTGCCAGCGGACAGGGGGCGCGAGAGCAGTACTTC
TRBD1	-	TRBV7-2	TRBJ2-1	CASSSRDRGQGIEQFF	TGTGCCAGCAGCTCTCGGGACAGGGGGCAAGGTATTGAGCAGTTCTTC
-	-	TRBV18	TRBJ1-5	CASSPQGNQPQHF	TGTGCCAGCTCACCACAGGGGAATCAGCCCCAGCATTTT
-	-	TRBV2	TRBJ1-2	CASRKGLNYGYTF	TGTGCCAGCAGAAAGGGACTTAACTATGGCTACACCTTC
-	-	TRBV25-1	TRBJ1-1	CASSKQGFEAFF	TGTGCCAGCAGTAAACAGGGATTCGAAGCTTTCTTT
TRBD2	-	TRBV24-1	TRBJ2-1	CATSPPPGRGEQFF	TGTGCCACCAGCCCCCCCCCGGGGAGGGGTGAGCAGTTCTTC
TRBD1	-	TRBV19	TRBJ2-1	CASSPTGTAYNEQFF	TGTGCCAGTAGTCCCACCGGGACAGCTTACAATGAGCAGTTCTTC
TRBD2	-	TRBV5-6	TRBJ2-1	CASSPTQWSSGKYNEQFF	TGTGCCAGCAGCCCCACCCAATGGTCAAGCGGGAAATACAATGAGCAGTTCTTC
-	-	TRBV30	TRBJ1-2	CAWSTQPTGGYTF	TGTGCCTGGAGTACTCAGCCGACGGGAGGCTACACCTTC
-	-	TRBV24-1	TRBJ2-7	CATSLAGAGEQYF	TGTGCCACCAGTTTAGCAGGGGCGGGCGAGCAGTACTTC
-	-	TRBV5-6	TRBJ2-2	CASSLGILEGVGELFF	TGTGCCAGCAGCTTGGGGATTCTAGAGGGTGTCGGGGAGCTGTTTTTT
-	many	TRBV30	TRBJ2-2	CAWSPRGELFF	TGTGCCTGGAGCCCCCGCGGGGAGCTGTTTTTT
TRBD1	few	TRBV2	TRBJ2-7	CASSAGTGYEQYF	TGTGCCAGCAGTGCCGGGACAGGCTACGAGCAGTACTTC
-	-	TRBV15	TRBJ2-1	CATSGLGGSLYNEQFF	TGTGCCACCAGCGGACTCGGAGGGAGCTTATACAATGAGCAGTTCTTC
-	once	TRBV27	TRBJ1-5	CASSLGGPVSNQPQHF	TGTGCCAGCAGTTTGGGGGGGCCGGTTAGCAATCAGCCCCAGCATTTT
-	once	TRBV4-2	TRBJ2-2	CASSQEPSAKNTGELFF	TGTGCCAGCAGCCAAGAACCGAGCGCCAAGAACACCGGGGAGCTGTTTTTT
TRBD1	-	TRBV29-1	TRBJ2-2	CSVGRDRVAGELFF	TGCAGCGTTGGACGGGACAGGGTTGCCGGGGAGCTGTTTTTT
TRBD2	-	TRBV30	TRBJ2-7	CVLERGPSYEQYF	TGTGTCCTAGAGCGGGGGCCTTCCTACGAGCAGTACTTC
-	-	TRBV11-2	TRBJ2-2	CASSLGLGRGGVTGELFF	TGTGCCAGCAGCTTAGGCCTGGGCCGAGGGGGAGTCACCGGGGAGCTGTTTTTT
TRBD1	-	TRBV19	TRBJ1-4	CASSLRQGWSEKLFF	TGTGCCAGTAGTCTGCGACAGGGTTGGAGTGAAAAACTGTTTTTT
-	-	TRBV28	TRBJ1-1	CASSRANTEAFF	TGTGCCAGCAGCAGGGCAAACACTGAAGCTTTCTTT
-	-	TRBV5-5	TRBJ2-5	CASSFTGWGETQYF	TGTGCCAGCAGCTTTACAGGTTGGGGAGAGACCCAGTACTTC
TRBD1	-	TRBV30	TRBJ1-5	CAWSMGQFNQPQHF	TGTGCCTGGAGTATGGGACAGTTCAATCAGCCCCAGCATTTT